This is a list of T cell receptor beta chains from one sample in a study of T cells expressing NK-cell markers. From the 5' RACE reads, TCRdb lists one entry per CDR3 protein and no DNA. Across about 550,000 distinct CDR3 sequences, the top ten clones capture roughly 3.5% of the sample. Material for sequencing was blood T cells: a sorted CD56 or NKG2C T cell subset, CD4+ or CD8+ T cells, or bulk PBMC T cells (not recorded which). These receptors all come from a man younger than 35 in good health. CDR3s include the opening cysteine and the closing phenylalanine or tryptophan. Fields, in order: J gene, V gene, CDR3 protein.

>TRBJ1-2|TRBV5-5
CASSLAGQGSYGYTF
>TRBJ2-5|TRBV7-7
CASSQGIAGEAETQYF
>TRBJ2-7|TRBV4-3
CASSQWAQRGLYEQYF
>TRBJ2-3|TRBV7-9
CASSPAWGSTDTQYF
>TRBJ2-1|TRBV12-3/TRBV12-4
CASSLINKYNEQFF
>TRBJ2-5|TRBV2
CASSEAGLAGETQYF
>TRBJ2-3|TRBV7-8
CASSPRPDSTDTQYF
>TRBJ1-6|TRBV4-3
CASSQRRGSPLHF
>TRBJ2-1|TRBV5-6
CASSFGTGWDEQFF
>TRBJ2-3|TRBV5-1
CASSSPLGQLEEQYF
>TRBJ2-5|TRBV28
CASSERGGPQETQYF
>TRBJ2-1|TRBV9
CASGGGASNEQFF
>TRBJ2-2|TRBV6-1
CASSPGQGYTGELFF
>TRBJ1-1|TRBV4-2
CASSQDLGYLGTEAFF
>TRBJ2-7|TRBV20-1
CSARGGGVIYEQYF
>TRBJ2-5|TRBV20-1
CSAATPGLNQETQYF
>TRBJ2-5|TRBV5-1
CASSLDGFEETQYF
>TRBJ2-3|TRBV28
CASSHLVVPADTQYF
>TRBJ2-2|TRBV12-3/TRBV12-4
CASSSDSNTGELFF
>TRBJ2-3|TRBV7-7
CASSPTIGKADTQYF
>TRBJ1-2|TRBV12-3/TRBV12-4
CASSQQGSYGYTF
>TRBJ2-1|TRBV11-2
CASSLLDGRAGSYNEQFF
>TRBJ1-1|TRBV13
CASSSKLGDEAFF
>TRBJ1-1|TRBV29-1
CSVVSWGSTEAFF
>TRBJ2-2|TRBV6-5
CASSYWAGPGTGELFF
>TRBJ2-5|TRBV7-2
CASSLGWTSGIQETQYF
>TRBJ2-1|TRBV12-3/TRBV12-4
CASSLWGQPWTSGKSSYNEQFF
>TRBJ2-1|TRBV12-3/TRBV12-4
CASTQGNEQFF
>TRBJ2-2|TRBV24-1
CATSESSAGELFF
>TRBJ1-2|TRBV12-3/TRBV12-4
CASSPGQTYGYTF
>TRBJ2-3|TRBV19
CASSIGVSTDTQYF
>TRBJ2-7|TRBV12-3/TRBV12-4
CASRGQGSEQYF
>TRBJ2-1|TRBV29-1
CSVVTSGRFDRPFF
>TRBJ2-4|TRBV20-1
CSAREGGLRAAKNIQYF
>TRBJ2-5|TRBV5-6
CASSLTPGQGGKTQYF
>TRBJ1-4|TRBV28
CASSSPPGGPNEKLFF
>TRBJ1-6|TRBV10-3
CAIKPERNSPLHF
>TRBJ2-5|TRBV29-1
CSVEEGYQTQYF
>TRBJ2-7|TRBV20-1
CSASAEPRVADYEQYF
>TRBJ2-7|TRBV7-2
CASSSNRVVDEQYF
>TRBJ1-4|TRBV7-9
CASSYGNEKLFF
>TRBJ1-2|TRBV24-1
CATSDSAYGYTF
>TRBJ1-2|TRBV4-1
CASSQGSVGRFQHNYTF
>TRBJ1-2|TRBV12-3/TRBV12-4
CASNRPNPGYTF
>TRBJ2-2|TRBV5-5
CASSFGQGPNTGELFF
>TRBJ1-4|TRBV7-2
CASSSGTGLLPGGEKLFF
>TRBJ2-1|TRBV24-1
CATSDFRTSGEQFF
>TRBJ1-6|TRBV6-5
CASSYGASSYNSPLHF
>TRBJ2-5|TRBV11-3
CASSTVAGVGETQYF
>TRBJ1-5|TRBV12-3/TRBV12-4
CASTQQGADQPQHF
>TRBJ2-1|TRBV20-1
CSAASPGLGHEQFF
>TRBJ2-6|TRBV19
CASSMGDSASGANVLTF
>TRBJ2-1|TRBV29-1
CSTGGGGAGGQFF
>TRBJ2-1|TRBV7-2
CASKREGGGYNEQFF
>TRBJ2-1|TRBV5-6
CASSLSPRRDRGNEQFF